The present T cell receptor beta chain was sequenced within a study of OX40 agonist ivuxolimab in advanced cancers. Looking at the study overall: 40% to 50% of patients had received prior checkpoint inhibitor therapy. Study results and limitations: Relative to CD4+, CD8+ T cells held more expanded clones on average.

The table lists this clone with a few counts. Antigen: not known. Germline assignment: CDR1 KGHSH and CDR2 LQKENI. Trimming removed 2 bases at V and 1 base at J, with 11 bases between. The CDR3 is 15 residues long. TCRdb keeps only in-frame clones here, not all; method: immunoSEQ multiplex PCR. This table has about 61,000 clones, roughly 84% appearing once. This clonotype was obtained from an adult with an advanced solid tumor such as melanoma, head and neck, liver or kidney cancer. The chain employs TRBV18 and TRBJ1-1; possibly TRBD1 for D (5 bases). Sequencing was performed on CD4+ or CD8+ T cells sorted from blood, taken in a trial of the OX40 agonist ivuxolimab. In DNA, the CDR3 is TGTGCCAGCTCACCAGTTAAGGGGAGGAACACTGAAGCTTTCTTT. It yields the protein CASSPVKGRNTEAFF.